The sequence of this TCR beta chain was determined in a study of shared clonotypes between healthy human individuals. Germline V gene sequence: CDR1 MGHRA, CDR2 YSYEKL. The CDR3 totals 16 residues. The trim removed 2 bases at V and 4 bases at J, leaving 9 bases unmatched. Libraries were prepared by immunoSEQ multiplex PCR; TCRdb keeps only in-frame clonotypes and omits some of them. The sample contains under 2,500,000 clones, almost 96% of which appear only once. Specimen: naive CD4+ T cells sorted from blood. Stated subset: CD45RA+ positively selected. V and J are TRBV4-1 and TRBJ2-7; 9 bases agree with TRBD1. The sequence derives from a man aged 18 to 29 in good health. The CDR3 DNA reads TGCGCCAGCAGCCAACTTCCGGGACAGGGAGGGTACGAGCAGTACTTC. Protein: CASSQLPGQGGYEQYF.